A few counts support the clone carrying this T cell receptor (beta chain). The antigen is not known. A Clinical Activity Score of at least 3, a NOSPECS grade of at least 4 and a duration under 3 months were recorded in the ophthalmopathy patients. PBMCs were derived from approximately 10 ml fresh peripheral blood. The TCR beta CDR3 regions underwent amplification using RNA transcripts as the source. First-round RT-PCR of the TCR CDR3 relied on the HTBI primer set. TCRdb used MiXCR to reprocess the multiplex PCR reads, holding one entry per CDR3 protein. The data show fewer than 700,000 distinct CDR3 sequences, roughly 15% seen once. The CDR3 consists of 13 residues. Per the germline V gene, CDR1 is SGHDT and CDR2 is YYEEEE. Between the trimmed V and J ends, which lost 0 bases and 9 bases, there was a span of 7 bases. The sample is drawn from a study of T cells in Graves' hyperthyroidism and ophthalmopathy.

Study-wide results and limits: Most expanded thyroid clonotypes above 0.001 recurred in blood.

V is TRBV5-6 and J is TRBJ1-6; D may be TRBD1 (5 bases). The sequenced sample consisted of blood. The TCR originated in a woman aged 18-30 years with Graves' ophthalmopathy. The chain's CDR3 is CASSLDRTSPLHF. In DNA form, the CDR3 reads TGTGCCAGCAGCTTGGACAGGACTTCACCCCTCCACTTT.